Below are 5 T cell receptor beta chains sequenced from a single sample in a study of blood T cell repertoires in COVID-19. Profiling relied on immunoSEQ multiplex PCR, and the TCRdb table lists in-frame clones only, not all of them. The sample consists of 200,000 to 300,000 clones, about nine tenths of them appearing once. Input material: peripheral blood. These TCRs come from a man in his forties who had recovered from COVID-19.

The rearrangement uses TRBV2 and TRBJ1-2, with D perhaps TRBD1 (6 bases). V lost 8 bases, J lost 4 bases, and 11 bases lay in between. The CDR3 extends over 12 amino acids. Germline CDR1 reads SNHLY; CDR2 reads FYNNEI. CDR3 sequence (DNA): TGTGCCAGCCCCGACAGGTTCTATGGCTACACCTTC. This sequence encodes CASPDRFYGYTF.

The chain has TRBV6-1 and TRBJ2-3; TRBD1 agrees at 12 bases. With 3 bases clipped from V and 0 bases from J, the junction kept 4 bases outside the gene matches. CDR3 length: 17 residues. CDR1 and CDR2 from the germline V gene are MNHNS and SASEGT. The CDR3: CASSDGDRGRSTDTQYF. CDR3 DNA sequence: TGTGCCAGCAGTGACGGGGACAGGGGGCGAAGCACAGATACGCAGTATTTT.

This chain connects TRBV7-9 to TRBJ2-2; 11 nucleotides match TRBD1. This CDR3 spans 17 amino acids. J was trimmed by 0 bases and V by 4 bases; bases with no gene match: 4. Per the germline V gene, CDR1 is SEHNR and CDR2 is FQNEAQ (reference sequence). The CDR3 coding sequence is TGTGCCAGCAGCTCGGACAGGGGGCCATCGAACACCGGGGAGCTGTTTTTT. This gives the protein CASSSDRGPSNTGELFF.

V is TRBV7-8 and J is TRBJ1-2; the match to TRBD1 covers 11 bases. From germline, CDR1 is SGHVS and CDR2 FQNEAQ. The CDR3 spans 17 residues. Losses at the gene ends were 4 bases for V and 4 bases for J; bases not matched to a gene: 11. The CDR3 DNA reads as TGTGCCAGCAGCTCCGGCGCGGACAGGGGGCAAGGCTATGGCTACACCTTC. It is translated as CASSSGADRGQGYGYTF.

This clone has only a few counts. The rearrangement joins TRBV10-2 to TRBJ1-1; 10 nucleotides agree with TRBD1. The CDR3 has 13 amino acids. Looked up from germline, CDR1 is WSHSY and CDR2 is SAAADI. Germline trimming cut 0 bases from V and 12 bases from J; bases unmatched to any gene: 4. CDR3 nucleotide sequence: TGCGCCAGCAGTGAGTCGCCGGGACAGGGGCCTTTCTTT. This encodes CASSESPGQGPFF.